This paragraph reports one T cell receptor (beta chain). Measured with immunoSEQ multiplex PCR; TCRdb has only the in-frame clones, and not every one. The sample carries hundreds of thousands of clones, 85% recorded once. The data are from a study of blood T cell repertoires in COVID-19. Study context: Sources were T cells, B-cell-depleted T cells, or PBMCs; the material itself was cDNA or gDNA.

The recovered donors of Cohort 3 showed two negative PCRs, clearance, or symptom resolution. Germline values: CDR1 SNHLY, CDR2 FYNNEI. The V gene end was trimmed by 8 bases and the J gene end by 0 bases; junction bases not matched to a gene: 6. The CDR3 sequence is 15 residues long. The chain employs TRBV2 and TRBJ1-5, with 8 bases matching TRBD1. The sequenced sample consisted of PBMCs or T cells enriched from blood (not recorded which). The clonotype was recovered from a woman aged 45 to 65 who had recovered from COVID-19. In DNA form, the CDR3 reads TGTGCCAGCTTACCGGACAGGGATAGCAATCAGCCCCAGCATTTT. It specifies CASLPDRDSNQPQHF.